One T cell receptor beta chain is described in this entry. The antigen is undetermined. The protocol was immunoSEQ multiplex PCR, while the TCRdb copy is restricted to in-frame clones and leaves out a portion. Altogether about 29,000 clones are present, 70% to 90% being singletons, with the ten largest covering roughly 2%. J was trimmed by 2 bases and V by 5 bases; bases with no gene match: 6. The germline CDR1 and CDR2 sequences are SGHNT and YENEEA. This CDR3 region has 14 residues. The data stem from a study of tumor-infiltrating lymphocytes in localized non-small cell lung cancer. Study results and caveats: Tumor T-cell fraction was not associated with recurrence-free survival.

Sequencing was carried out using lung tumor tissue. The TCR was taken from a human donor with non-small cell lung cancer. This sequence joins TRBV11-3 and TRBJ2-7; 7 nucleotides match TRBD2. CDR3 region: CASSLGGRPYEQYF. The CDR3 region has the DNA TGTGCCAGCAGCCTGGGAGGGCGCCCCTACGAGCAGTACTTC.